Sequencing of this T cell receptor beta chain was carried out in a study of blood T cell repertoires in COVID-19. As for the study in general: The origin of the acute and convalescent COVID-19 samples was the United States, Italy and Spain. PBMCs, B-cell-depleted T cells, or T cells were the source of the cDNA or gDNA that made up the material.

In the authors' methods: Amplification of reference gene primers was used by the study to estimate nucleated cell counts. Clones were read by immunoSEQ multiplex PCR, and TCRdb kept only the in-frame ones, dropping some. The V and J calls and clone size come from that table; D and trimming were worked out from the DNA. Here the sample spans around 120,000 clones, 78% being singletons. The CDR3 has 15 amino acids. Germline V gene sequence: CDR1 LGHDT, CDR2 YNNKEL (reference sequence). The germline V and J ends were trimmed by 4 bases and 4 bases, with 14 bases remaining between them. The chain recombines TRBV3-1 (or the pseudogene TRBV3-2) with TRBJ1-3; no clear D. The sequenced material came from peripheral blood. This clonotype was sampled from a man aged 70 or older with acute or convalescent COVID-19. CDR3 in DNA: TGTGCCAGCAGCCCGAGGCCGAGTTCGGGAAACACCATATATTTT. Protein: CASSPRPSSGNTIYF.